Listed below are T cell receptor beta chains from one sample, sequenced in a study of cytomegalovirus exposure and HLA in healthy donors. TCRdb's copy holds only in-frame clones and misses some; the assay was immunoSEQ multiplex PCR. The sample includes 65,000 to 85,000 clones, roughly 95% of them seen just once. The sample comprised PBMCs. All receptors come from a woman between 18 and 29 years old in good health and CMV-seronegative. CDR3s include the opening cysteine and the closing phenylalanine or tryptophan. Each record gives: J gene, D gene, V gene, clone size, CDR3 DNA, CDR3 protein. A D gene is named only where the DNA matches it firmly. The size entry is marked missing in some rows and otherwise reads once, few, many or a size class.

j_call: TRBJ1-1
d_call: -
v_call: TRBV6-6
clone_size: -
cdr3_nt: TGTGCCAGCAGGACAATTGAGGGAACTGAAGCTTTCTTT
cdr3_aa: CASRTIEGTEAFF

j_call: TRBJ2-2
d_call: -
v_call: TRBV28
clone_size: -
cdr3_nt: TGTGCCAGCACCCCCCCCTCCGGGGAGCTGTTTTTT
cdr3_aa: CASTPPSGELFF

j_call: TRBJ2-5
d_call: -
v_call: TRBV12-1
clone_size: -
cdr3_nt: TGTGCCAGCAGCTTTGCCTACAGGGTGGAGACCCAGTACTTC
cdr3_aa: CASSFAYRVETQYF

j_call: TRBJ2-1
d_call: -
v_call: TRBV7-2
clone_size: -
cdr3_nt: TGTGCCAGCAGGCTTATAGGGGGATCCTACAATGAGCAGTTCTTC
cdr3_aa: CASRLIGGSYNEQFF

j_call: TRBJ2-1
d_call: TRBD2
v_call: TRBV27
clone_size: -
cdr3_nt: TGTGCCAGCAGAAGAGGGTCACAGCGGGAGGGAAACTACAATGAGCAGTTCTTC
cdr3_aa: CASRRGSQREGNYNEQFF

j_call: TRBJ1-5
d_call: TRBD1
v_call: TRBV27
clone_size: -
cdr3_nt: TGTGCCAGCAGTTTCCGGACAGGGAATGGTCAGCCCCAGCATTTT
cdr3_aa: CASSFRTGNGQPQHF

j_call: TRBJ2-2
d_call: -
v_call: TRBV19
clone_size: once
cdr3_nt: TGTGCCAGTAGACCCGGGGTAGCGAACACCGGGGAGCTGTTTTTT
cdr3_aa: CASRPGVANTGELFF

j_call: TRBJ2-7
d_call: -
v_call: TRBV18
clone_size: -
cdr3_nt: TGTGCCAGCTCGCCGGCACAGAATTTTTTCGAGCAGTACTTC
cdr3_aa: CASSPAQNFFEQYF

j_call: TRBJ2-5
d_call: TRBD2
v_call: TRBV29-1
clone_size: -
cdr3_nt: TGCAGCGTAAATTTGGGGGGGGGAGAGACCCAGTACTTC
cdr3_aa: CSVNLGGGETQYF

j_call: TRBJ2-2
d_call: -
v_call: TRBV11-2
clone_size: -
cdr3_nt: TGTGCCAGCAGCTTAGGAGGGCCCACCGGGGAGCTGTTTTTT
cdr3_aa: CASSLGGPTGELFF